The rows below give T cell receptor beta chains drawn from one sample of a study of T-cell memory formation after mild COVID-19. MiXCR, run by TCRdb on the 5' RACE reads, gives a single entry per CDR3 protein. The sample consists of 310,000 or so distinct CDR3 sequences, roughly 15% of them appearing once. The sequenced sample consisted of PBMCs or a T cell subset sorted from them (not recorded which). The receptor source for this set is a man between 18 and 35 years old who had mild COVID-19 (a few samples of this study predate the infection). Cell type and time point are not known. Each CDR3 is given with its conserved first and last residue. A D gene is named only where the DNA matches it firmly. Rows may omit the clone size; those that give it use once, few, many or a size class.

clone_size j_call v_call d_call cdr3_aa cdr3_nt
. TRBJ1-1 TRBV9 . CASSARQMNTEAFF TGTGCCAGCAGCGCCCGTCAGATGAACACTGAAGCTTTCTTT
. TRBJ1-5 TRBV12-1 . CASSFGLSNQPQHF TGTGCCAGCAGCTTTGGGTTAAGCAATCAGCCCCAGCATTTT
. TRBJ2-1 TRBV12-3/TRBV12-4 . CASSLGTGRDEQFF TGTGCCAGCAGTTTAGGTACGGGGCGTGATGAGCAGTTCTTC
. TRBJ1-5 TRBV4-2 TRBD1 CASSHTDSTGRYQPQHF TGTGCCAGCAGCCACACTGATTCGACAGGGAGGTATCAGCCCCAGCATTTT
many TRBJ2-4 TRBV9 TRBD1 CASSVASPHYIGTAVSIQYF TGTGCCAGCAGCGTAGCATCACCGCACTACATTGGGACAGCCGTGAGCATTCAGTACTTC
few TRBJ1-3 TRBV4-1 TRBD1 CASSRFGTGERTIYF TGCGCCAGCAGCCGTTTCGGGACAGGGGAGCGCACCATATATTTT
. TRBJ2-3 TRBV5-1 . CASSADSGDTQYF TGCGCCAGCAGCGCGGACAGCGGGGATACGCAGTATTTT
few TRBJ2-1 TRBV7-9 . CASSPDWPTGTHEQFF TGTGCCAGCAGCCCCGACTGGCCTACAGGGACCCATGAGCAGTTCTTC
. TRBJ1-6 TRBV27 . CASSFQGQGSPLHF TGTGCCAGCAGTTTCCAGGGGCAGGGATCACCCCTCCACTTT
. TRBJ1-1 TRBV11-1 TRBD1 CASSLTDRGGTEAFF TGTGCCAGCAGCTTAACCGACAGGGGAGGCACTGAAGCTTTCTTT
. TRBJ1-1 TRBV7-2 . CASSTLFDKAWDTRTEAFF TGTGCCAGCAGCACCCTATTCGACAAGGCTTGGGACACACGCACTGAAGCTTTCTTT
few TRBJ2-3 TRBV4-3 . CASSQAFPAGTNTDTQYF TGCGCCAGCAGCCAAGCTTTCCCCGCCGGGACAAACACAGATACGCAGTATTTT
. TRBJ2-5 TRBV5-5 TRBD2 CASSHGTSGGVWETQYF TGTGCCAGCAGCCACGGGACTAGCGGGGGGGTCTGGGAGACCCAGTACTTC
few TRBJ2-3 TRBV20-1 . CSGLVRITDTQYF TGCAGTGGGCTAGTCCGTATCACAGATACGCAGTATTTT
few TRBJ2-7 TRBV6-5 . CASSYGQPVYEQYF TGTGCCAGCAGTTATGGCCAGCCAGTCTACGAGCAGTACTTC
. TRBJ1-1 TRBV25-1 . CASSPRLLKTEAFF TGTGCCAGCAGCCCTCGTTTGTTAAAGACTGAAGCTTTCTTT
few TRBJ2-3 TRBV4-2 . CASSQDRQPTDTQYF TGTGCCAGCAGCCAAGATCGACAGCCCACAGATACGCAGTATTTT
many TRBJ2-3 TRBV4-3 TRBD2 CASSILLAGPTDTQYF TGCGCCAGCAGCATACTGCTAGCGGGGCCCACAGATACGCAGTATTTT
few TRBJ2-7 TRBV20-1 . CSARAVGYEQYF TGCAGTGCTAGGGCAGTCGGATACGAGCAGTACTTC
. TRBJ1-2 TRBV18 TRBD1 CASSPEGARYGYTF TGTGCCAGCTCACCTGAGGGGGCGCGCTATGGCTACACCTTC
few TRBJ2-5 TRBV27 TRBD1 CASRGRGRETQYF TGTGCCAGCAGAGGCAGGGGGCGAGAGACCCAGTACTTC
. TRBJ1-2 TRBV6-5 . CAIRRGGTYGYTF TGTGCCATCCGCCGGGGTGGAACCTATGGCTACACCTTC
few TRBJ2-5 TRBV5-8 . CASSPGRAQYF TGTGCCAGCAGCCCCGGCAGGGCCCAGTACTTC
. TRBJ1-1 TRBV5-1 . CASKRVPEAEAFF TGCGCCAGCAAGAGGGTCCCCGAGGCTGAAGCTTTCTTT
. TRBJ1-6 TRBV7-3 . CASSLTRFVPLHF TGTGCCAGCAGCTTAACACGCTTTGTACCCCTCCACTTT
many TRBJ2-1 TRBV20-1 TRBD1 CSARGVQGATYNEQFF TGCAGTGCTAGAGGGGTACAGGGGGCTACCTACAATGAGCAGTTCTTC
few TRBJ2-1 TRBV11-1 . CASSLVGTFSYNEQFF TGTGCCAGCAGCTTAGTAGGGACCTTCTCCTACAATGAGCAGTTCTTC
. TRBJ2-5 TRBV9 . CASSLFGGQAETQYF TGTGCCAGCAGCTTGTTCGGGGGGCAGGCGGAGACCCAGTACTTC
. TRBJ2-2 TRBV19 TRBD1 CASSAQGFAGELFF TGTGCCAGTAGTGCACAGGGGTTCGCGGGGGAGCTGTTTTTT
. TRBJ1-1 TRBV12-3/TRBV12-4 . CASSLVGQNTEAFF TGTGCCAGCAGTTTAGTAGGTCAGAACACTGAAGCTTTCTTT
. TRBJ2-3 TRBV7-2 . CASSFADLTQYF TGTGCCAGCAGCTTCGCGGATCTGACGCAGTATTTT
few TRBJ1-2 TRBV11-2 . CASSLDLPHGYTF TGTGCCAGCAGCTTAGATCTTCCTCATGGCTACACCTTC
few TRBJ1-1 TRBV4-1 . CASSQVLAGELGAFF TGCGCCAGCAGCCAAGTTCTCGCAGGTGAACTAGGAGCTTTCTTT
few TRBJ2-5 TRBV5-1 . CASSWTDQETQYF TGCGCCAGCAGCTGGACCGATCAAGAGACCCAGTACTTC
few TRBJ2-7 TRBV7-2 . CASSLRQGRYEQYF TGTGCCAGCAGCTTACGGCAGGGAAGGTACGAGCAGTACTTC
. TRBJ1-1 TRBV29-1 . CSARAANTEAFF TGCAGCGCCAGGGCGGCGAACACTGAAGCTTTCTTT
few TRBJ2-3 TRBV5-1 TRBD2 CASRLLAGITDTQYF TGCGCCAGCAGGTTGCTAGCGGGGATCACAGATACGCAGTATTTT
. TRBJ2-1 TRBV27 . CATSSLAAYNEQFF TGTGCCACTTCATCCCTCGCGGCTTACAATGAGCAGTTCTTC
. TRBJ1-5 TRBV20-1 . CSAEQGLRNQPQHF TGCAGTGCTGAACAGGGTTTACGCAATCAGCCCCAGCATTTT
. TRBJ2-3 TRBV6-1 TRBD2 CASRVAGAGSDTQYF TGTGCCAGCAGGGTAGCGGGGGCCGGATCAGATACGCAGTATTTT